The entry that follows covers one TCR beta chain sequence. There is no known antigen for this receptor. The junction and the germline gene differ at one end; a read error may be behind it. These data are taken from a study of tumor-infiltrating lymphocytes in primary liver carcinoma (dated by TCRdb to 2017 to 2019). For the study in its entirety: The five patients, three men and two women aged 30 to 69 years, had hepatocellular carcinoma (four) or combined HCC and intrahepatic cholangiocarcinoma (one). The five patients had tumors of stage T1-T3 N0M0, with maximum diameters ranging from 4.2 to 10 cm. Samples yielded roughly 3.5 to 8 million productive TCRbeta reads; read depth did not differ significantly between tissue types. TCRbeta repertoire sequencing, expression microarrays and whole-exome sequencing were combined in the study across five regions of each liver tumor, with adjacent normal tissue and blood also included. A total of approximately 35 specimens from 5 patients, comprising about 25 tumor regions, 5 adjacent noncancerous liver tissues and 5 peripheral blood samples, were covered by TCRbeta repertoire sequencing. To link TCRbeta repertoire diversity with the local molecular phenotype, the roughly 26 tumor region samples were profiled using Agilent mRNA microarrays. Technical replicate repertoires showed high reproducibility, with mean shared-clone rates around 0.9 and correlation coefficients above 0.95.

Including the terminal cysteine and phenylalanine, the CDR3 comprises 15 residues. Here the CDR3 DNA is all that survives: 45 bases in frame from base 1. Looking up the germline V gene yields CDR1 MDHEN and CDR2 SYDVKM. Total RNA and DNA were co-extracted without cell sorting from about 19-30 mg of bulk tissue using the AllPrep DNA/RNA mini kit. Surgical resection was performed in China between November 2015 and March 2016 on four to six patients with histopathologically diagnosed primary liver carcinoma. Patients had chronic HBV infection and were treatment-naive at sampling. Five spatially separated regions were sampled from each tumor: the superior, inferior, left-lateral and right-lateral poles, plus the tumor centre. According to histology, viable tumor cells made up more than 90% of every tumor sample. Each fresh piece of tumor and adjacent tissue was cut in two, with one half stored in RNAlater at -80 degrees C and the other half sent for histology.

General conclusions and limits of the study: Only about 8-24% of top clones were found in all five regions of a tumor, suggesting spatial heterogeneity of tumor-infiltrating T cells. Only five patients were included in the study, and the authors note that the findings should be validated in a larger study. Because sequencing covered only the TCR beta chain and unpaired alpha chains were not captured, true repertoire diversity is likely underestimated. Comparison of CD4+ and CD8+ T cell repertoires was precluded by the use of bulk unsorted samples. The top 250 clones made up a significantly larger repertoire fraction in tumors than in blood (p = 0.039). Repertoire overlap was found to be higher between tumor regions (mean around 35%) than between tumor-adjacent (roughly 17%) or tumor-blood (around 15%) pairs, consistent with antigen-driven expansion.

Starting from approximately 500 ng total RNA, TCRbeta-specific cDNA was produced by reverse transcription with a constant-region primer and ProtoScript II reverse transcriptase. Three nested multiplex PCR rounds, following a slightly modified ARM-PCR procedure, were used to build the TCRbeta libraries. The first two PCR rounds used multiplex TRBV1-TRBV30 forward primers with a Cbeta reverse primer, each for approximately 10 cycles. Sample barcodes and Illumina adapters were attached in a final 25-cycle PCR using Deep VentR polymerase. Before sequencing, amplicons of 200-500 bp were purified from gel using a QIAquick gel extraction kit. An Illumina HiSeq 2500 was used to sequence the TCRbeta amplicons, generating 250-bp paired-end reads. The authors processed their data as follows. Quality trimming of reads was performed with Trimmomatic v0.33, and paired reads were merged with FLASH v1.2.11 so that full CDR3 sequences could be recovered. V, D and J germline segments were assigned to the rearranged TCRbeta sequences using MiGEC v1.2.1b. Clonotype statistics and Shannon-Wiener diversity indices were calculated with VDJtools v1.0.0. To cut down on sampling bias, every analysis after diversity analysis relied on just the 250 most abundant clonotypes from each sample. The raw public reads went through TCRdb reprocessing: fastp at Q25, MiXCR clone calling, in-frame beta chains kept. A single entry per CDR3 protein holds the most common genes and DNA from its merged rows. The V and J calls follow TCRdb's processing rather than the paper's. The sample includes roughly 200,000 distinct CDR3 sequences, with around four fifths observed a single time. Around 18% of the sample comes from the top ten.

The sequence joins TRBV28 to TRBJ1-5, and TRBD1 may be the D gene, going by 5 matching bases. The TCR was taken from a man aged 40-49 years with primary liver carcinoma and hepatitis B virus infection. The specimen sequenced was tumor tissue from primary liver carcinoma. The CDR3 sequence is CASSPGFYTNQPQHF. The DNA reads TGCGCCAGCAGCCCAGGGTTTTATACCAATCAGCCCCAGCATTTT.